This T cell receptor (beta chain) was documented in a study of blood T cell repertoires in COVID-19. Study context: Samples of COVID-19 (acute and convalescent) were obtained from the United States, Italy and Spain.

Generated by immunoSEQ multiplex PCR, the TCRdb table keeps only in-frame clones and is missing some. The sample carries 430,000 or so clones, roughly 90% recorded once. The V gene's germline CDR1 is SGHRS and CDR2 YFSETQ. V gave up 5 bases and J gave up 4 bases; unmatched junction bases: 8. The CDR3 contains 15 residues. Ages ranged from about 18 to 89 years, with residence in 24 US areas. Each recovered donor of Cohort 3 presented with two negative PCRs, clearance, or symptom resolution. The chain combines TRBV5-1 with TRBJ2-2; 7 bases line up with TRBD1. Sequenced input: PBMCs or T cells enriched from blood (not recorded which). The clonotype originates from a woman in her thirties or forties who had recovered from COVID-19. The CDR3 protein is CASRATGSLTGELFF. CDR3 in DNA: TGCGCCAGCAGGGCGACAGGGAGCCTCACCGGGGAGCTGTTTTTT.